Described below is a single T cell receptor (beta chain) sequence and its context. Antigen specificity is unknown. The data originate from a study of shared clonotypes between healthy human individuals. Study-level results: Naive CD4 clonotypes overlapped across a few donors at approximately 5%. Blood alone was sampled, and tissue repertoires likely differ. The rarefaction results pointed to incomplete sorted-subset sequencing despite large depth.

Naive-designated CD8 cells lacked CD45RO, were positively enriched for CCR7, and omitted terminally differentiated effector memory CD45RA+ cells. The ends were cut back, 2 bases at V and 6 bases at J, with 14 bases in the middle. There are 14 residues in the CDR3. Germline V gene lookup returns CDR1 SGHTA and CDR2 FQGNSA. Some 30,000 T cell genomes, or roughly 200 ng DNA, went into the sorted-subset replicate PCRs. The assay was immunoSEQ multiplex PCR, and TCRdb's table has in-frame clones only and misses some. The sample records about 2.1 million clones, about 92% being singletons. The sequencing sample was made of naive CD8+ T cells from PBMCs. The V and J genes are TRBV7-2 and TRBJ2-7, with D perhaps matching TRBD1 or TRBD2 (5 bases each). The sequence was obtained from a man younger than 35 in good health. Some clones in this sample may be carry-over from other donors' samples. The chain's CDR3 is CASSLILVDSEQYF. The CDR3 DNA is TGTGCCAGCAGCTTAATACTAGTTGACAGCGAGCAGTACTTC.